Listed below are T cell receptor beta chains from one sample, sequenced in a study of vaccination and CD4 T cells after COVID-19. For these TCRs, the target antigens are not known. TCRdb analysed the PCR reads with MiXCR anew, one entry per CDR3 protein. The data contain 11,000 or so distinct CDR3 sequences, about 44% of them seen just once; the ten biggest clones take up over 35%. Sequenced sample: CD4+ T cells from blood, cultured in vitro. All receptors derive from a human donor who had recovered from COVID-19. Each CDR3 is given with its conserved first and last residue. The D gene is left open where the match is weak. The size of a clone is reported for some rows only, either as once, few or many, or as a class for expanded clones.

TRBJ2-3,NA,NA,TRBV20-1,CSASPGVRRTDTQYF,TGCAGTGCCAGCCCTGGGGTAAGGAGGACAGATACGCAGTATTTT
TRBJ1-1,NA,few,TRBV19,CATNPLDMNTEAFF,TGTGCCACTAATCCATTAGACATGAACACTGAAGCTTTCTTT
TRBJ2-2,NA,NA,TRBV30,CAWRGTLRNTGELFF,TGTGCCTGGAGAGGGACGTTAAGGAACACCGGGGAGCTGTTTTTT
TRBJ1-1,NA,NA,TRBV12-3/TRBV12-4,CASKLGDTEAFF,TGTGCCAGCAAGTTAGGGGACACTGAAGCTTTCTTT
TRBJ1-1,NA,few,TRBV19,CASSKDPQGYTEAFF,TGTGCCAGTAGTAAGGACCCTCAGGGGTACACTGAAGCTTTCTTT
TRBJ1-1,NA,once,TRBV5-1,CASSRGTSYTEAFF,TGCGCCAGCAGCCGAGGGACATCCTACACTGAAGCTTTCTTT
TRBJ1-2,TRBD1,few,TRBV27,CASSPGGWTGTNYGYTF,TGTGCCAGCAGTCCGGGGGGTTGGACAGGGACTAACTATGGCTACACCTTC
TRBJ2-2,NA,NA,TRBV5-1,CASSENTGELFF,TGCGCCAGCAGCGAGAACACCGGGGAGCTGTTTTTT
TRBJ2-3,NA,NA,TRBV6-2/TRBV6-3,CASSSQGSWTDTQYF,TGTGCCAGCAGTTCCCAGGGGAGTTGGACAGATACGCAGTATTTT
TRBJ1-2,NA,few,TRBV2,CASSERGGSFYGYTF,TGTGCCAGCAGTGAAAGAGGTGGCAGTTTCTATGGCTACACCTTC
TRBJ2-7,NA,NA,TRBV12-3/TRBV12-4,CASSPFGSKVYEQYF,TGTGCCAGCAGTCCCTTCGGGAGTAAGGTCTACGAGCAGTACTTC
TRBJ1-2,NA,NA,TRBV5-1,CASSLGAARRDGYTF,TGCGCCAGCAGCTTGGGGGCGGCCAGGAGGGATGGCTACACCTTC
TRBJ1-5,NA,NA,TRBV19,CASSMGRISNQPQHF,TGTGCCAGTAGTATGGGGAGAATTAGCAATCAGCCCCAGCATTTT
TRBJ2-3,NA,few,TRBV20-1,CSAGSGARRSDTQYF,TGCAGTGCTGGCTCCGGGGCCAGGAGGTCAGATACGCAGTATTTT
TRBJ2-1,NA,NA,TRBV12-3/TRBV12-4,CASSSLGGNEQFF,TGTGCCAGCAGTTCACTCGGGGGAAATGAGCAGTTCTTC
TRBJ1-5,NA,NA,TRBV2,CASNSGNLNQPQHF,TGTGCCAGCAATTCCGGGAATCTCAATCAGCCCCAGCATTTT
TRBJ1-1,TRBD1,NA,TRBV12-5,CASGLAKQGVKTEAFF,TGTGCTAGTGGTTTGGCTAAACAGGGGGTGAAGACTGAAGCTTTCTTT
TRBJ1-1,NA,NA,TRBV5-4,CASSLVQSNTEAFF,TGTGCCAGCAGCTTGGTACAGTCGAACACTGAAGCTTTCTTT
TRBJ2-3,TRBD2,few,TRBV6-1,CASCTSGSTDTQYF,TGTGCCAGCTGTACTAGCGGTAGCACAGATACGCAGTATTTT
TRBJ1-4,NA,NA,TRBV6-4,CASSAEPTTGARGEKLFF,TGTGCCAGCAGTGCCGAACCGACTACCGGGGCGAGGGGTGAAAAACTGTTTTTT
TRBJ2-3,TRBD1,few,TRBV6-2/TRBV6-3,CASSSFKQGASEGDTQYF,TGTGCCAGCAGTTCCTTCAAACAGGGGGCGAGTGAGGGAGATACGCAGTATTTT
TRBJ1-4,TRBD1,NA,TRBV27,CASSPGQALTNEKLFF,TGTGCCAGCAGTCCCGGACAGGCGTTGACTAATGAAAAACTGTTTTTT
TRBJ1-2,NA,few,TRBV12-3/TRBV12-4,CASSFWGVRGGYTF,TGTGCCAGCAGTTTTTGGGGGGTTCGGGGAGGCTACACCTTC
TRBJ2-7,TRBD1,NA,TRBV7-9,CASSLLRGRNYEQYF,TGTGCCAGCAGCCTGCTGAGGGGGCGCAACTACGAGCAGTACTTC
TRBJ2-3,TRBD2,NA,TRBV20-1,CSARGGGTDTQYF,TGCAGTGCTAGGGGGGGGGGCACAGATACGCAGTATTTT
TRBJ1-4,TRBD1,NA,TRBV5-1,CASSTDRVANEKLFF,TGCGCCAGCAGCACGGACAGGGTAGCTAATGAAAAACTGTTTTTT
TRBJ1-2,NA,NA,TRBV6-1,CASVDHSGGGYGYTF,TGTGCCAGCGTGGACCACTCAGGAGGTGGCTATGGCTACACCTTC
TRBJ2-7,NA,NA,TRBV2,CASTWDGSYEQYF,TGTGCCAGCACCTGGGACGGGTCCTACGAGCAGTACTTC
TRBJ1-1,NA,NA,TRBV7-9,CASSLAGRGPTEAFF,TGTGCCAGCAGCTTAGCGGGTAGGGGCCCCACTGAAGCTTTCTTT
TRBJ1-1,NA,few,TRBV20-1,CSAELNTEAFF,TGCAGTGCGGAGTTGAACACTGAAGCTTTCTTT
TRBJ1-1,NA,once,TRBV20-1,CSAPHGAKNTEAFF,TGCAGTGCTCCCCATGGGGCTAAGAACACTGAAGCTTTCTTT
TRBJ2-3,NA,few,TRBV7-2,CASSYAWMGRTDTQYF,TGTGCCAGCAGCTATGCTTGGATGGGACGCACAGATACGCAGTATTTT
TRBJ1-3,NA,NA,TRBV11-2,CASSLRGGKTGNTIYF,TGTGCCAGCAGCTTAAGAGGTGGCAAAACTGGAAACACCATATATTTT
TRBJ1-2,NA,NA,TRBV18,CASSPQGQGMYGYTF,TGTGCCAGCTCACCACAGGGGCAGGGGATGTACGGCTACACCTTC
TRBJ1-2,NA,NA,TRBV11-3,CASRSSFREDYGYTF,TGTGCCAGCAGGTCAAGCTTCAGGGAGGACTATGGCTACACCTTC
TRBJ2-2,NA,NA,TRBV9,CASSVGQGRTGELFF,TGTGCCAGCAGCGTAGGTCAGGGCCGCACCGGGGAGCTGTTTTTT
TRBJ2-6,TRBD1,NA,TRBV10-3,CAINPGQGESRPGANVLTF,TGTGCCATCAACCCCGGACAGGGAGAGTCAAGGCCTGGGGCCAACGTCCTGACTTTC
TRBJ1-4,NA,NA,TRBV20-1,CSARDPREKLFF,TGCAGTGCTAGAGATCCACGTGAAAAACTGTTTTTT
TRBJ2-5,NA,few,TRBV6-5,CASSYLGSGGETQYF,TGTGCCAGCAGTTATTTAGGCTCTGGAGGGGAGACCCAGTACTTC
TRBJ1-1,NA,NA,TRBV12-3/TRBV12-4,CASSFRQRNTEAFF,TGTGCCAGCAGTTTTCGACAGAGGAACACTGAAGCTTTCTTT
TRBJ1-2,TRBD1,NA,TRBV27,CASSPRTGGAYGYTF,TGTGCCAGCAGTCCGCGGACAGGGGGTGCGTATGGCTACACCTTC
TRBJ2-3,NA,NA,TRBV27,CASSLAESFSDTQYF,TGTGCCAGCAGTTTAGCGGAGAGCTTCTCAGATACGCAGTATTTT
TRBJ2-7,NA,NA,TRBV7-6,CASSHGGVEQYF,TGTGCCAGCAGCCATGGGGGAGTCGAGCAGTACTTC
TRBJ1-1,NA,NA,TRBV19,CATLTGRRTEAFF,TGTGCCACTCTAACAGGGAGACGAACTGAAGCTTTCTTT